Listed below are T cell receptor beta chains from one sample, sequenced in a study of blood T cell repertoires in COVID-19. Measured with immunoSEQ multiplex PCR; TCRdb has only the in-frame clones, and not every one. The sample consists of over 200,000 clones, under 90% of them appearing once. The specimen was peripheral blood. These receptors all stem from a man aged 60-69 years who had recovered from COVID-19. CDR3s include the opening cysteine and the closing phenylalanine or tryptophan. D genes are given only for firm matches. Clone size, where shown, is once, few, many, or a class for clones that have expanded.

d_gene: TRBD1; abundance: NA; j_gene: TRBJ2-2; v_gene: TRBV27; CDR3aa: CASSPLLTGAGTGELFF; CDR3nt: TGTGCCAGCAGTCCGCTCCTGACAGGGGCGGGCACCGGGGAGCTGTTTTTT
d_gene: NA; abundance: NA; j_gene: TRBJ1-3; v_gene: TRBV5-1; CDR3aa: CASSFDVGGTGGNTIYF; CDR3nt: TGCGCCAGCAGCTTCGACGTCGGGGGGACGGGCGGAAACACCATATATTTT
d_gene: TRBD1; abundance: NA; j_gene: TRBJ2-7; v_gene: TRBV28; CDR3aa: CASSPSGTGINEQYF; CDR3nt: TGTGCCAGCAGCCCCTCTGGGACAGGGATCAACGAGCAGTACTTC
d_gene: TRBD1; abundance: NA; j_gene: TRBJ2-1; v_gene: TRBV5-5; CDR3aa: CASSSRTGSSYNEQFF; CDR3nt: TGTGCCAGCAGCTCCCGGACAGGGAGCTCCTACAATGAGCAGTTCTTC
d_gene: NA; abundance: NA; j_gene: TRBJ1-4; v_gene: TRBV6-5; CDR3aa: CASSYLDGGEKLFF; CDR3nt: TGTGCCAGCAGTTACCTCGACGGAGGGGAAAAACTGTTTTTT
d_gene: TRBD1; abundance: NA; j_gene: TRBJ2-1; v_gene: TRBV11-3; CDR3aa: CASSQQGAGGQFF; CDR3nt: TGTGCCAGCAGTCAACAGGGGGCCGGGGGGCAGTTCTTC
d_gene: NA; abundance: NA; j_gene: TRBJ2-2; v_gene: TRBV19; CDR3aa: CASSIVVNTGELFF; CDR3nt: TGTGCCAGTAGTATCGTAGTTAACACCGGGGAGCTGTTTTTT
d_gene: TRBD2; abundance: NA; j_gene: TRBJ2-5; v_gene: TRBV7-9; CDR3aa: CASSSGLAEGGETQYF; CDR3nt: TGTGCCAGCAGCTCTGGACTAGCCGAGGGAGGCGAGACCCAGTACTTC
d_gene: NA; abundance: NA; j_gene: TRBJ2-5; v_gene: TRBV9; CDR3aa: CASSVSVAETQYF; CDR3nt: TGTGCCAGCAGCGTCAGCGTGGCGGAGACCCAGTACTTC
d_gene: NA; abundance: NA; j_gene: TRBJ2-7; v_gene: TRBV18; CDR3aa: CASSTGGGGSGQYF; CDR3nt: TGTGCCAGCTCGACAGGTGGGGGTGGCTCCGGGCAGTACTTC
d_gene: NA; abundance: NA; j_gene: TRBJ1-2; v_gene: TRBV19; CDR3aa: CASSPEAFTGGYTF; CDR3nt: TGTGCCAGTAGCCCGGAGGCCTTTACTGGTGGCTACACCTTC
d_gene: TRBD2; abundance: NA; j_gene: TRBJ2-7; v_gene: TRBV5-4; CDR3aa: CASSLDGGGTYEQYF; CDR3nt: TGTGCCAGCAGCTTGGATGGCGGGGGGACCTACGAGCAGTACTTC
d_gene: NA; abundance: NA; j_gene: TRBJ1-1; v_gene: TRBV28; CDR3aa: CASMQAGGTTEAFF; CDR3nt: TGTGCCAGCATGCAGGCGGGGGGAACCACTGAAGCTTTCTTT
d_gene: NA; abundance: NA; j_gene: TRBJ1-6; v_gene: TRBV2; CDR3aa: CASSWGGSNNSPLHF; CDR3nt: TGTGCCAGCAGTTGGGGGGGCAGCAATAATTCACCCCTCCACTTT
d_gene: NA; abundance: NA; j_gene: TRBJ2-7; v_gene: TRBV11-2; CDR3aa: CASRERDTMYEQYF; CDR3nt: TGTGCCAGCAGGGAGCGGGACACGATGTACGAGCAGTACTTC
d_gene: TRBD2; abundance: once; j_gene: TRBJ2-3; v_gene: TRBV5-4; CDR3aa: CASSAQAGGNTDTQYF; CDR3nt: TGTGCCAGCAGCGCCCAAGCGGGGGGCAACACAGATACGCAGTATTTT
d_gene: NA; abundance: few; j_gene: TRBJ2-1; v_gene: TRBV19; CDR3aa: CASSVLRGGRYNEQFF; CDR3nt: TGTGCCAGTAGTGTCCTAAGGGGGGGGAGATACAATGAGCAGTTCTTC
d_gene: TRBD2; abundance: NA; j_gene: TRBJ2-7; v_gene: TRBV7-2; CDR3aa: CASSWGGRGEQYF; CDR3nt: TGTGCCAGCAGTTGGGGCGGGAGGGGAGAGCAGTACTTC
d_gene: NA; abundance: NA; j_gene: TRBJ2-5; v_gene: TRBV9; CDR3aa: CASSVSGQETQYF; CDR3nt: TGTGCCAGCAGCGTTTCAGGGCAAGAGACCCAGTACTTC
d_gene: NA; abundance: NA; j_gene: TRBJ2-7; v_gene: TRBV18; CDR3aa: CASFLVPNRDNEQYF; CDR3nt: TGTGCCAGCTTCTTGGTTCCGAACAGGGACAACGAGCAGTACTTC
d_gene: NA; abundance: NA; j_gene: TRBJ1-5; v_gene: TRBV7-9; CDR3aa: CASSLGDIMEPQHF; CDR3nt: TGTGCCAGCAGCTTAGGTGACATAATGGAGCCCCAGCATTTT
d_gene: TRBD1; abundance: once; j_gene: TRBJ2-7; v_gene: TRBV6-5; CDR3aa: CASSYVGTGDYEQYF; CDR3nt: TGTGCCAGCAGTTACGTCGGGACAGGGGATTACGAGCAGTACTTC
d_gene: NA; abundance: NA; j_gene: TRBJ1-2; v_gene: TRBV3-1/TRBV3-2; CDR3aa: CASSRGYSYGYTF; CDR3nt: TGTGCCAGCAGTCGGGGTTATAGCTATGGCTACACCTTC
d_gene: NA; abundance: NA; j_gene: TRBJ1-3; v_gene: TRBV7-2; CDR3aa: CASSGGGGLRNTIYF; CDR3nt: TGTGCCAGCAGCGGCGGCGGGGGACTAAGAAACACCATATATTTT
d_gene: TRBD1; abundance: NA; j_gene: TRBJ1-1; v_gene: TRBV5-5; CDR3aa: CASSLAHTGVAFF; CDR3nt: TGTGCCAGCAGCTTGGCCCACACAGGGGTAGCTTTCTTT
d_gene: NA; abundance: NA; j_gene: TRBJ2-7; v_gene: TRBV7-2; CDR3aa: CASSLDAVAYEQYF; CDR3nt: TGTGCCAGCAGCTTAGATGCAGTGGCCTACGAGCAGTACTTC
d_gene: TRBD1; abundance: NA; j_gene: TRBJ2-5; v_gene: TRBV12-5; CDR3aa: CASGQNTKGQGRLETQYF; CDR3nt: TGTGCTAGTGGTCAAAACACCAAAGGACAGGGTAGGTTGGAGACCCAGTACTTC
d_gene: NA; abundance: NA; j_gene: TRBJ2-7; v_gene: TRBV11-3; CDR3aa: CASSLGGIANEQYF; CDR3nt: TGTGCCAGCAGCTTAGGAGGGATCGCTAACGAGCAGTACTTC
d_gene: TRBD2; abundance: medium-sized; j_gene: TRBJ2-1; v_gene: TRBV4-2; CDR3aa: CASTLTLGTRDEQFF; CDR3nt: TGTGCCAGCACCCTTACCCTTGGGACTAGGGATGAGCAGTTCTTC
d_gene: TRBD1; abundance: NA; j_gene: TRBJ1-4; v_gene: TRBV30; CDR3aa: CAYGTGVEKLFF; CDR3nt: TGTGCCTACGGGACAGGGGTCGAAAAACTGTTTTTT
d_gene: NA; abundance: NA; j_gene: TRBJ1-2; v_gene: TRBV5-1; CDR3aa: CASRRENYGYTF; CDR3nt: TGCGCCAGCAGGAGGGAGAACTATGGCTACACCTTC
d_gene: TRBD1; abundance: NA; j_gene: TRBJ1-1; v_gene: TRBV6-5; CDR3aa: CASSLNRGPRTEAFF; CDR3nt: TGTGCCAGCAGCCTCAATAGGGGGCCCCGGACTGAAGCTTTCTTT
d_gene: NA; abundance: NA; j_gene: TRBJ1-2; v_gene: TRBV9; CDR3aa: CASSVDGTVYGYTF; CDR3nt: TGTGCCAGCAGCGTAGATGGGACTGTCTATGGCTACACCTTC
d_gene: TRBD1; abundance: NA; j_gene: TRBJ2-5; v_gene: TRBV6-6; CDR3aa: CASSTGTGQWETQYF; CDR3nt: TGTGCCAGCAGCACCGGGACAGGGCAGTGGGAGACCCAGTACTTC
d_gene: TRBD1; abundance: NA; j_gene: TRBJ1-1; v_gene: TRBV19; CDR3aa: CASSIRGQGGTEAFF; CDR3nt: TGTGCCAGTAGTATAAGGGGACAGGGCGGCACTGAAGCTTTCTTT
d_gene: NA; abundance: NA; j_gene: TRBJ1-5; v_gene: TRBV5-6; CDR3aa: CASSPRGNSNQPQHF; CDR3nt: TGTGCCAGCAGCCCTCGTGGCAATAGCAATCAGCCCCAGCATTTT
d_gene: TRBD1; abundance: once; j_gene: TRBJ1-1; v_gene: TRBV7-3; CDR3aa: CASSSTGGASTEAFF; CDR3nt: TGTGCCAGCAGCTCCACAGGGGGCGCGAGTACTGAAGCTTTCTTT
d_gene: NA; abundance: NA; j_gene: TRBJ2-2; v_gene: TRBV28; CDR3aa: CATHLSGLNTGELFF; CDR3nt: TGTGCCACCCACCTTAGCGGTTTGAACACCGGGGAGCTGTTTTTT
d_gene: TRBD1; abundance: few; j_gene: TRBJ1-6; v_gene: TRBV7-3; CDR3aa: CASSRDRGPSPLHF; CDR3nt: TGTGCCAGCAGCCGGGACAGGGGGCCTTCACCCCTCCACTTT
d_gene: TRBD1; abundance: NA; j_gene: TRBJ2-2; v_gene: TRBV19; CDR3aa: CASSRDRGAGELFF; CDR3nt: TGTGCCAGTAGTAGGGACAGGGGGGCCGGGGAGCTGTTTTTT
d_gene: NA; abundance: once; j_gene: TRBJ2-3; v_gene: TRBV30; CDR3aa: CAWIIGFKDTQYF; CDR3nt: TGTGCCTGGATCATCGGGTTCAAAGATACGCAGTATTTT
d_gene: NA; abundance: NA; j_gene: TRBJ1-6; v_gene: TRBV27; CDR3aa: CASSLTRPNSPLHF; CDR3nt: TGTGCCAGCAGTTTAACGAGGCCTAATTCACCCCTCCACTTT
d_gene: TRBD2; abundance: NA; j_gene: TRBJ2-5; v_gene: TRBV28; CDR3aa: CASSRPGLGGLVHF; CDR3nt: TGTGCCAGCAGTCGCCCGGGACTAGGGGGGTTAGTCCACTTC
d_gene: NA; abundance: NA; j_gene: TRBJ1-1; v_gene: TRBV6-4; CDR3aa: CASSDTPGGTEAFF; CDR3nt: TGTGCCAGCAGTGACACCCCGGGGGGGACTGAAGCTTTCTTT